This T cell receptor beta chain appears in the sequencing data of a study of cytomegalovirus exposure and HLA in healthy donors. V lost 4 bases to trimming and J lost 5 bases, with 12 bases between them. CDR3 size: 14 residues. The germline V gene has CDR1 SGHDT and CDR2 YYEEEE. Amplification used 60 Vbeta primers and 13 Jbeta primers. Libraries were prepared by immunoSEQ multiplex PCR; TCRdb keeps only in-frame clonotypes and omits some of them. This table holds about 190,000 clones, roughly 80% found once. As for this clone: The antigen is unknown.

General observations from the study: Most TCR beta V segments were productive about 90% or about 30% of the time in an earlier analysis.

Input material: PBMCs. This sequence joins TRBV5-6 and TRBJ1-4; D perhaps matches TRBD1 (5 bases). This clonotype was obtained from a woman aged 45 to 65 in good health and CMV-seropositive. The CDR3 nucleotides read TGTGCCAGCAGCCACACCGGGGGGAATGAAAAACTGTTTTTT. Protein sequence: CASSHTGGNEKLFF. Supplemented by reference TRBV5-6 and TRBJ1-4, the full variable domain reads DAGVTQSPTHLIKTRGQQVTLRCSPKSGHDTVSWYQQALGQGPQFIFQYYEEEERQRGNFPDRFSGHQFPNYSSELNVNALLLGDSALYLCASSHTGGNEKLFFGSGTQLSVL.